This is a list of T cell receptor beta chains from one sample in a study of blood T cell repertoires in COVID-19. Sequencing used immunoSEQ multiplex PCR; TCRdb keeps in-frame clones, though not all of them. Of 250,000 or so clones in the sample, 65% to 85% are singletons; the top ten hold around 5.5%. Sample: peripheral blood. These receptors were obtained from a human donor in a cohort sampled during active COVID-19. CDR3s include the opening cysteine and the closing phenylalanine or tryptophan. The D gene is left open where the match is weak. Size tells how often a clone was seen (once, few, many) or the class of an expanded clone, and some rows leave it out.

>TRBV7-8|TRBJ2-7|TRBD2|-
CASSPIAGEQYF
TGTGCCAGCAGCCCCATAGCGGGGGAGCAGTACTTC
>TRBV11-2|TRBJ2-5|TRBD2|-
CASSILASGETQYF
TGTGCCAGCAGCATACTAGCGTCAGGAGAGACCCAGTACTTC
>TRBV24-1|TRBJ1-5|-|-
CATSNSGVSNQPQHF
TGTGCCACCAGTAATTCCGGGGTGAGCAATCAGCCCCAGCATTTT
>TRBV6-6|TRBJ2-1|-|-
CAAGSSYNEQFF
TGTGCCGCGGGGAGCTCCTACAATGAGCAGTTCTTC
>TRBV7-9|TRBJ2-1|TRBD1|-
CASSQTGGDYNEQFF
TGTGCCAGCAGCCAGACAGGGGGGGACTACAATGAGCAGTTCTTC
>TRBV6-6|TRBJ1-1|-|-
CASSYRQNTEAFF
TGTGCCAGCAGTTACAGACAGAACACTGAAGCTTTCTTT
>TRBV5-1|TRBJ2-6|-|once
CASSLGPFPSGANVLTF
TGCGCCAGCAGCTTGGGGCCCTTCCCGTCCGGGGCCAACGTCCTGACTTTC
>TRBV9|TRBJ2-7|TRBD2|-
CASSPAGRGNYEQYF
TGTGCCAGCTCCCCCGCAGGGAGGGGCAACTACGAGCAGTACTTC
>TRBV11-2|TRBJ2-7|TRBD2|-
CASSLGLAGPYEQYF
TGTGCCAGCAGCTTGGGACTAGCGGGGCCCTACGAGCAGTACTTC
>TRBV5-6|TRBJ2-7|-|-
CASSLEGGTYYEQYF
TGTGCCAGCAGCTTGGAGGGCGGGACTTACTACGAGCAGTACTTC
>TRBV2|TRBJ2-2|-|few
CASRRGATNTGELFF
TGTGCCAGCAGAAGGGGCGCAACGAACACCGGGGAGCTGTTTTTT
>TRBV9|TRBJ2-7|-|-
CASSPTPRQEYEQYF
TGTGCCAGCAGCCCAACCCCCAGGCAAGAGTACGAGCAGTACTTC
>TRBV6-4|TRBJ2-3|TRBD2|few
CASSDSTSGGATDTQYF
TGTGCCAGCAGTGACTCCACTAGCGGGGGGGCCACAGATACGCAGTATTTT
>TRBV7-2|TRBJ2-1|-|-
CASSLEAGPVYEQFF
TGTGCCAGCAGCTTAGAGGCGGGACCTGTCTATGAGCAGTTCTTC
>TRBV4-2|TRBJ1-1|-|-
CASSPRGINTEAFF
TGTGCCAGCAGCCCCCGGGGAATAAACACTGAAGCTTTCTTT
>TRBV5-4|TRBJ2-5|-|once
CASSAGQSLGGTQYF
TGTGCCAGCAGCGCCGGGCAAAGTCTTGGAGGGACCCAGTACTTC
>TRBV11-2|TRBJ2-7|-|few
CASSVGTTYEQYF
TGTGCCAGCAGCGTAGGGACAACGTACGAGCAGTACTTC
>TRBV11-3|TRBJ2-1|-|few
CASSLDSRVEQFF
TGTGCCAGCAGCTTAGATAGCCGGGTTGAGCAGTTCTTC
>TRBV7-9|TRBJ2-5|-|once
CASSLVGLVQETQYF
TGTGCCAGCAGCTTAGTCGGACTTGTACAAGAGACCCAGTACTTC
>TRBV27|TRBJ2-3|TRBD1|-
CASSFLGQESTDTQYF
TGTGCCAGCAGTTTTCTGGGACAGGAAAGCACAGATACGCAGTATTTT
>TRBV3-1/TRBV3-2|TRBJ1-2|TRBD1|once
CASSHPGTGNYGYTF
TGTGCCAGCAGCCACCCCGGGACAGGGAACTATGGCTACACCTTC
>TRBV29-1|TRBJ2-1|TRBD2|-
CSVAPTSGIRNEQFF
TGCAGCGTTGCCCCGACTAGCGGAATACGCAATGAGCAGTTCTTC
>TRBV7-3|TRBJ2-6|-|-
CASSLGGANVLTF
TGTGCCAGCAGCTTGGGCGGGGCCAACGTCCTGACTTTC
>TRBV7-9|TRBJ2-1|-|-
CASTRSGYNNEQFF
TGTGCCAGCACCCGTAGCGGATACAACAATGAGCAGTTCTTC